Detailed here is one T cell receptor (beta chain). The CDR3 covers 14 residues. Germline loops: CDR1 DFQATT, CDR2 SNEGSKA (reference sequence). The junction had 6 bases not matched to a gene; V was cut back by 3 bases and J by 2 bases. With random hexamers, 0.5 to 1 ug RNA was reverse transcribed. Amplification of TCR beta CDR3 used immunoSEQ multiplex PCR across 54 Vbeta and 13 Jbeta. Using its own MiXCR run on the immunoSEQ multiplex PCR reads, TCRdb lists one record per CDR3 protein. Of approximately 200,000 distinct CDR3 sequences listed, roughly 94% are singletons. The sample is drawn from a study of CD8 T cells in Susac syndrome. The patients who served as multiple sclerosis controls were treatment-naive and had stable or active relapsing-remitting disease that fulfilled the revised McDonald criteria.

This clonotype originated in a human donor with multiple sclerosis. Sequencing was performed on CD4+ T cells from PBMCs. The gene calls are TRBV20-1 and TRBJ1-2; 7 bases agree with TRBD1. DNA of the CDR3: TGCAGTGCTAGTGCGGGACAGTCGAACTATGGCTACACCTTC. Protein: CSASAGQSNYGYTF.